Following are 32 T cell receptor beta chains from one sample sequenced in a study of OX40 agonist ivuxolimab in advanced cancers. Sequencing was performed with immunoSEQ multiplex PCR; in TCRdb, only in-frame clones are kept and a portion is missing. The table shows tens of thousands of clones, with about 88% occurring only once. The starting material was CD4+ or CD8+ T cells sorted from blood, obtained in a trial of the OX40 agonist ivuxolimab. These receptors all come from an adult with an advanced solid tumor such as melanoma, head and neck, liver or kidney cancer.

The rearrangement uses TRBV7-2 and TRBJ2-5; the D gene is possibly TRBD1 (6 bases). V was cut by 1 base and J by 14 bases, with 23 bases left in between. Germline assignment: CDR1 SGHTA and CDR2 FQGNSA. The CDR3 is made up of 15 amino acids. CDR3 nucleotides: TGTGCCAGCAGCTTAGACCAAGGCAGGGGCCGGTCTACATACTTC. Translation gives CASSLDQGRGRSTYF.

V gene TRBV4-3 combines with J gene TRBJ1-2; 7 bases are shared with TRBD1. This CDR3 has 15 residues. V trimming: 0 bases; J trimming: 7 bases; junction bases outside the gene matches: 8. Germline CDR1 is LGHNA and CDR2 is YSLEER. CDR3 residues: CASSQDYRQGSGYTF. The CDR3 DNA follows: TGCGCCAGCAGCCAAGATTATCGACAGGGAAGTGGCTACACCTTC.

V usage is TRBV9 and J usage is TRBJ2-4; D may be TRBD2 (5 bases). This CDR3 has 14 residues. Germline assignment: CDR1 SGDLS and CDR2 YYNGEE. Trimming pared 4 bases from V and 3 bases from J, leaving 11 bases between. CDR3 bases: TGTGCCAGCAGCCTAGAAGCGGACAAAAACATTCAGTACTTC. This sequence encodes CASSLEADKNIQYF.

The V and J genes are TRBV4-3 and TRBJ1-2; D is perhaps TRBD1 (6 bases). This CDR3 contains 15 residues. Germline V gives CDR1 LGHNA, CDR2 YSLEER. V lost 0 bases and J 6 bases, leaving 14 bases between the germline ends. CDR3 in amino acids: CASSQEGTGNHGYTF. As DNA, the CDR3 is TGCGCCAGCAGCCAAGAGGGTACAGGGAATCATGGCTACACCTTC.

This chain uses TRBV11-2 with TRBJ1-1, with a weak D call TRBD1 (5 bases). Germline V CDR1 and CDR2: SGHAT, FQNNGV. Trimming shortened V by 1 base and J by 3 bases, and 6 bases separated the two germline ends. This CDR3 has 13 amino acids. CDR3 protein: CASSLAGYTEAFF. CDR3 sequence (DNA): TGTGCCAGCAGCTTAGCAGGGTACACTGAAGCTTTCTTT.

The V and J genes are TRBV10-1 and TRBJ1-1; TRBD1 might be the D (6 bases). Germline V gene sequence: CDR1 WNHNN, CDR2 SYGVQD (reference sequence). CDR3 length equals 17 residues. Trimming cost V 2 bases and J 4 bases, with 20 bases left between them. CDR3 nucleotide sequence: TGCGCCAGCAGTGAGCGGATTGGGGGCCGGGGAGGCACTGAAGCTTTCTTT. This sequence encodes CASSERIGGRGGTEAFF.

The chain couples TRBV6-5 to TRBJ1-4; D may be TRBD1 (6 bases). Germline loops: CDR1 MNHEY, CDR2 SVGAGI. V was trimmed by 4 bases and J by 5 bases, leaving 11 bases between them. The CDR3 is 14 amino acids. The CDR3 DNA follows: TGTGCCAGCAGTTCCGGGGGCGGGAATGAAAAACTGTTTTTT. Translating it yields CASSSGGGNEKLFF.

The chain joins TRBV6-1 to TRBJ2-3; 9 bases agree with TRBD2. The CDR3 covers 18 residues. V gave up 0 bases and J gave up 0 bases; unmatched junction bases: 7. Germline assignment: CDR1 MNHNS and CDR2 SASEGT. This chain's CDR3 is CASSEAGRGGASTDTQYF. DNA for the CDR3: TGTGCCAGCAGTGAAGCGGGGCGGGGGGGCGCTAGCACAGATACGCAGTATTTT.

The chain combines TRBV18 with TRBJ1-1, with D perhaps TRBD1 (6 bases). CDR1 is KGHSH and CDR2 is LQKENI in the germline V gene. V was cut by 2 bases and J by 5 bases, with 12 bases left in between. The length of the CDR3 is 14 residues. The CDR3 sequence is CASSPGGKGTEAFF. Written as DNA, the CDR3 is TGTGCCAGCTCACCAGGGGGCAAGGGTACTGAAGCTTTCTTT.

The chain recombines TRBV6-1 with TRBJ2-6; D is possibly TRBD1 (5 bases). Per germline, CDR1 MNHNS and CDR2 SASEGT. This CDR3 has 18 amino acids. Trimming removed 2 bases from V and 0 bases from J, with 14 bases in between. CDR3 sequence reads: CASSEPGRAISGANVLTF. The CDR3 nucleotides read TGTGCCAGCAGTGAACCCGGCAGGGCCATCTCTGGGGCCAACGTCCTGACTTTC.

The CDR3 DNA is TGTGCCAGCAGTTTAGCGGGGGTGTCCTACAATGAGCAGTTCTTC. Encoded protein: CASSLAGVSYNEQFF. The V call is TRBV6-1, the J call TRBJ2-1; TRBD2 aligns across 9 bases. The CDR3 is made up of 15 amino acids. V shed 5 bases and J 1 base; nucleotides not matched to a gene: 3. Looked up from germline, CDR1 is MNHNS and CDR2 is SASEGT.

This clone was seen a handful of times. The chain uses TRBV18 and TRBJ1-1; D is unresolved. The germline V gene encodes CDR1 KGHSH and CDR2 LQKENI. This CDR3 has 12 residues. The germline V and J ends were trimmed by 4 bases and 1 base, with 4 bases remaining between them. CDR3 in DNA: TGTGCCAGCTCACAGGAGAACACTGAAGCTTTCTTT. Its translation: CASSQENTEAFF. Full variable domain (missing parts from reference TRBV18 and TRBJ1-1): NAGVMQNPRHLVRRRGQEARLRCSPMKGHSHVYWYRQLPEEGLKFMVYLQKENIIDESGMPKERFSAEFPKEGPSILRIQQVVRGDSAAYFCASSQENTEAFFGQGTRLTVV.

The chain carries TRBV6-5 and TRBJ2-2; unclear D gene. Germline V gives CDR1 MNHEY, CDR2 SVGAGI. The CDR3 has 13 amino acids. Trimming removed 1 base at V and 1 base at J, with 1 base between. The CDR3 nucleotides read TGTGCCAGCAGTTACTTGAACACCGGGGAGCTGTTTTTT. It translates to CASSYLNTGELFF.

This chain connects TRBV6-1 to TRBJ2-5; tentative D call: TRBD1 (5 bases). The V end lost 2 bases, the J end lost 7 bases, and 14 bases lay between the germline ends. The CDR3 length is 14 residues. Germline V gives CDR1 MNHNS, CDR2 SASEGT. CDR3 bases: TGTGCCAGCAGTGAATTACAGGCGCAGGGGACCCAGTACTTC. Translation gives CASSELQAQGTQYF.

The gene calls are TRBV7-9 and TRBJ2-3; 9 bases line up with TRBD1. V shed 6 bases, J shed 6 bases, and the junction held 4 bases outside the gene matches. The CDR3 spans 13 residues. Germline CDR1 and CDR2: SEHNR and FQNEAQ (reference sequence). The CDR3 loop is CASSWTGADTQYF. CDR3 bases: TGTGCCAGCAGTTGGACAGGGGCGGATACGCAGTATTTT.

This clone was seen a single time. The chain couples TRBV6-5 to TRBJ2-7, with 9 nucleotides matching TRBD1. The CDR3 is 14 amino acids. The ends lost 7 bases at V and 5 bases at J; junction bases unmatched: 9. Germline CDR1 MNHEY, CDR2 SVGAGI. The chain's CDR3 is CASTLGTGRHEQYF. The DNA for the CDR3 is TGTGCCAGCACCCTCGGGACAGGGCGGCACGAGCAGTACTTC.

This clone has just one count. V gene TRBV21-1 combines with J gene TRBJ2-2; the table gives TRBD2 as D, unverified against the DNA. TRBV21-1 has pseudogene status. The CDR3 runs to 16 residues. The CDR3 DNA reads TGTGCCAGCAGCAATGAAAACGAGATGGTTACCGGGGAGCTGTTTTTT. Its translation: CASSNENEMVTGELFF.

This clone was counted a single time. The rearrangement links TRBV10-2 to TRBJ1-1; perhaps TRBD1 as D (5 bases). Germline V CDR1 and CDR2: WSHSY, SAAADI. This CDR3 region has 13 residues. V was shortened by 7 bases and J by 4 bases, with 13 bases between the two germline ends. The CDR3 sequence is CASNEGRFTEAFF. The CDR3 bases are TGCGCCAGCAACGAGGGACGGTTCACTGAAGCTTTCTTT.

The chain carries TRBV4-1 and TRBJ1-1; TRBD1 matches at 7 bases. The length of the CDR3 is 17 residues. V was pared by 1 base and J by 0 bases, with 8 bases of the junction left unmatched. Per germline, CDR1 MGHRA and CDR2 YSYEKL. The CDR3 sequence is CASSQGPRQGLNTEAFF. CDR3 DNA sequence: TGCGCCAGCAGCCAAGGCCCCCGACAGGGCTTGAACACTGAAGCTTTCTTT.

The J gene is TRBJ1-1, the V gene TRBV4-2, with TRBD1 as a possible D gene (5 bases). Trimming took 4 bases from V and 2 from J, leaving 14 bases between them. The CDR3 contains 15 residues. Germline V CDR1 and CDR2: LGHNA, YNFKEQ. CDR3 loop: CASSRPEGENTEAFF. The CDR3 DNA follows: TGTGCCAGCAGCCGTCCAGAAGGGGAAAACACTGAAGCTTTCTTT.

This clone was seen only a few times. In nucleotides, the CDR3 is TGTGCCAGCTCACCTCAAGGCGGGAGCTCCTACGAGCAGTACTTC. As protein: CASSPQGGSSYEQYF. The chain employs TRBV18 and TRBJ2-7; 7 bases fit TRBD2. Trimming at V came to 3 bases and at J to 0 bases, leaving 5 bases not matched to a gene. The CDR3 extends over 15 amino acids. Germline V CDR1 and CDR2: KGHSH, LQKENI. Full variable domain (remainder filled in from reference TRBV18 and TRBJ2-7): NAGVMQNPRHLVRRRGQEARLRCSPMKGHSHVYWYRQLPEEGLKFMVYLQKENIIDESGMPKERFSAEFPKEGPSILRIQQVVRGDSAAYFCASSPQGGSSYEQYFGPGTRLTVT.

The V gene is TRBV19, the J gene TRBJ1-1; D remains ambiguous. This CDR3 comprises 17 residues. Germline V gene data show CDR1 as LNHDA and CDR2 as SQIVND (reference sequence). The germline V and J ends were trimmed by 7 bases and 0 bases, with 21 bases remaining between them. In DNA, the CDR3 is TGTGCCAGTACGCCCGGTCGACGTTTGGCTTTGAACACTGAAGCTTTCTTT. It specifies CASTPGRRLALNTEAFF. Based on the CDR3 plus reference TRBV19 and TRBJ1-1, the full variable domain is DGGITQSPKYLFRKEGQNVTLSCEQNLNHDAMYWYRQDPGQGLRLIYYSQIVNDFQKGDIAEGYSVSREKKESFPLTVTSAQKNPTAFYLCASTPGRRLALNTEAFFGQGTRLTVV.

The J gene is TRBJ2-2, the V gene TRBV7-9, with D unclear. Germline values: CDR1 SEHNR, CDR2 FQNEAQ (reference sequence). V was pared by 5 bases and J by 1 base, with 11 bases between. The CDR3 is 15 residues long. The CDR3, as DNA: TGTGCCAGCAGCGAGCTTGTAGGGAACACCGGGGAGCTGTTTTTT. Protein: CASSELVGNTGELFF.

This chain links TRBV9 with TRBJ2-5; no clear D. The CDR3 is 15 residues long. V dropped 0 bases and J dropped 3 bases, with 12 bases sitting between them. CDR1 SGDLS and CDR2 YYNGEE come from the germline V gene. The DNA for the CDR3 is TGTGCCAGCAGCGTAGGTCTAGGATTTAAAGAGACCCAGTACTTC. This encodes CASSVGLGFKETQYF.

The rearrangement uses TRBV5-5 and TRBJ2-5; 7 positions agree with TRBD2. After removal of 1 base from V and 4 bases from J, the junction contained 10 bases not matched to a gene. Germline V gene lookup returns CDR1 SGHKS and CDR2 YYEKEE (reference sequence). This CDR3 is 16 amino acids long. Here the CDR3 DNA reads TGTGCCAGCAGCTTGCCTGAGGGAGGGCCGAGAGAGACCCAGTACTTC. Amino acids: CASSLPEGGPRETQYF. The variable domain in full, completed from reference TRBV5-5 and TRBJ2-5, reads DAGVTQSPTHLIKTRGQQVTLRCSPISGHKSVSWYQQVLGQGPQFIFQYYEKEERGRGNFPDRFSARQFPNYSSELNVNALLLGDSALYLCASSLPEGGPRETQYFGPGTRLLVL.

This chain connects TRBV14 to TRBJ2-7; 8 bases agree with TRBD1. V dropped 2 bases and J dropped 0; count of bases not matched to a gene: 9. The CDR3 runs 17 residues. Germline V gives CDR1 SGHDN, CDR2 FVKESK. The CDR3 sequence: CASSQTPGTGGSYEQYF. The CDR3 DNA is TGTGCCAGCAGCCAAACCCCCGGGACAGGTGGCTCCTACGAGCAGTACTTC.

The V and J genes are TRBV7-9 and TRBJ2-5; no reliable D call. Germline CDR1 reads SEHNR; CDR2 reads FQNEAQ (reference sequence). CDR3 length: 14 residues. The V gene lost 5 bases and the J gene lost 5 bases, with 15 bases spanning the gap. This CDR3 reads CASSAGVPQETQYF. The DNA of the CDR3 is TGTGCCAGCAGCGCCGGCGTCCCTCAGGAGACCCAGTACTTC.

The gene calls are TRBV4-2 and TRBJ2-3, with a tentative D call TRBD1 (6 bases). The length of the CDR3 is 14 residues. Germline V gene sequence: CDR1 LGHNA, CDR2 YNFKEQ. Trimming pared 3 bases from V and 2 bases from J, leaving 9 bases between. CDR3 in DNA: TGTGCCAGCAGCCATGACAGGCCCACAGATACGCAGTATTTT. It encodes CASSHDRPTDTQYF.

The chain is built from TRBV5-1 and TRBJ2-3; maybe TRBD1 (6 bases). CDR3 length: 13 residues. Germline CDR1 SGHRS, CDR2 YFSETQ. V was cut by 2 bases and J by 5 bases, with 9 bases left in between. For the CDR3, the DNA is TGCGCCAGCAGCTTACAGGGTGGAGATACGCAGTATTTT. The encoded protein is CASSLQGGDTQYF.

The gene calls are TRBV18 and TRBJ2-7, with D perhaps TRBD1 or TRBD2 (5 bases each). Trimming cost V 0 bases and J 3 bases, with 12 bases left between them. CDR1 KGHSH and CDR2 LQKENI come from the germline V gene. The CDR3 is made up of 15 amino acids. CDR3 sequence: CASSPPGTAHYEQYF. DNA of the CDR3: TGTGCCAGCTCACCACCGGGGACCGCGCACTACGAGCAGTACTTC.

In its sample, this clone was seen once. The chain couples TRBV7-9 to TRBJ2-5, with 7 nucleotides matching TRBD1. V shed 3 bases, J shed 2 bases, and the junction held 3 bases outside the gene matches. Germline V gene sequence: CDR1 SEHNR, CDR2 FQNEAQ (reference sequence). This CDR3 is built from 14 residues. The CDR3 DNA follows: TGTGCCAGCAGCTTGGGGACAGTGCAAGAGACCCAGTACTTC. Amino acids: CASSLGTVQETQYF. Full variable domain (remainder filled in from reference TRBV7-9 and TRBJ2-5): DTGVSQNPRHKITKRGQNVTFRCDPISEHNRLYWYRQTLGQGPEFLTYFQNEAQLEKSRLLSDRFSAERPKGSFSTLEIQRTEQGDSAMYLCASSLGTVQETQYFGPGTRLLVL.

The chain combines TRBV11-2 with TRBJ2-5, with D hard to call. There are 12 residues in the CDR3. V shed 7 bases and J shed 7 bases, with 13 bases lying between them. Germline V gene data show CDR1 as SGHAT and CDR2 as FQNNGV. Here the CDR3 DNA reads TGTGCCAGCACCGCCGCCTCATGGACCCAGTACTTC. This gives the protein CASTAASWTQYF.